This TCR beta chain was retrieved from a study of blood T cell repertoires in COVID-19. In the original analysis: Estimated nucleated cell counts came from reference gene primer amplification. Sequencing used immunoSEQ multiplex PCR; TCRdb keeps in-frame clones, though not all of them. V and J calls plus clone size are reproduced from that table; the DNA served to infer D and trimming. Among roughly 220,000 clones listed, over 60% were seen once. The receptor comes from a woman between 70 and 85 years old with acute or convalescent COVID-19. Sample: peripheral blood.

CDR3 nucleotides: TGCGCCAGCAGCGGATCTAGCGGGAGCCTCACAGATACGCAGTATTTT. Its translation: CASSGSSGSLTDTQYF. The gene calls are TRBV5-1 and TRBJ2-3, with 10 bases fitting TRBD2. J lost 2 bases, V lost 4 bases, and 7 bases had no gene match. In germline, CDR1 is SGHRS, CDR2 YFSETQ. The CDR3 extends over 16 amino acids.